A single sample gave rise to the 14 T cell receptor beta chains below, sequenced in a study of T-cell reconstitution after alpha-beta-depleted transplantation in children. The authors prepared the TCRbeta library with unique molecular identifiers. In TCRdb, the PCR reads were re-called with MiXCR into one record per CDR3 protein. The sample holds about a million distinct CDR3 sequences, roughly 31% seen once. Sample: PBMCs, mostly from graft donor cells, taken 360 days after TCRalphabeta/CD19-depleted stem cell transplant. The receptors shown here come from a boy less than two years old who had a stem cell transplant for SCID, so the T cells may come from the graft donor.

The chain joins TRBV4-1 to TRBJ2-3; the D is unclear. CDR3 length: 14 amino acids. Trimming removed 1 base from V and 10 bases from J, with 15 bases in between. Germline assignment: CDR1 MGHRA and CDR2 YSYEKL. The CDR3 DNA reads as TGCGCCAGCAGCCAAGGGTCGTGCCCGTGTGCGCAGTATTTT. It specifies CASSQGSCPCAQYF.

CDR3: CASRPLTSGGASRLFYNEQFF. In DNA, the CDR3 is TGTGCCAGCAGACCCCTTACTAGCGGGGGGGCCTCCCGACTTTTCTACAATGAGCAGTTCTTC. This chain connects TRBV6-2 or TRBV6-3 to TRBJ2-1, with 13 positions matching TRBD2. The CDR3 loop spans 21 amino acids. With V trimmed by 6 bases and J by 3 bases, 20 bases remained unmatched. Germline V gene sequence: CDR1 MNHEY, CDR2 SVGEGT.

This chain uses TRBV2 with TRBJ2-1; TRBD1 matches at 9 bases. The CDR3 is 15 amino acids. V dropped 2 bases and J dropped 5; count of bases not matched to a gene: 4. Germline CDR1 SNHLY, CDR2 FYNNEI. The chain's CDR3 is CASSEWGQGDNEQFF. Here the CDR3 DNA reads TGTGCCAGCAGTGAATGGGGACAGGGAGACAATGAGCAGTTCTTC.

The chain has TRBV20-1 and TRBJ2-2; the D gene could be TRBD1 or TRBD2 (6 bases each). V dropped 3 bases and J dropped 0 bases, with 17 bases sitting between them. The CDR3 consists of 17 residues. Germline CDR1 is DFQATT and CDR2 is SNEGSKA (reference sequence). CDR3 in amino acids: CSARPSTGRPNTGELFF. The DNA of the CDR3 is TGCAGTGCTAGGCCTTCCACAGGGAGGCCGAACACCGGGGAGCTGTTTTTT.

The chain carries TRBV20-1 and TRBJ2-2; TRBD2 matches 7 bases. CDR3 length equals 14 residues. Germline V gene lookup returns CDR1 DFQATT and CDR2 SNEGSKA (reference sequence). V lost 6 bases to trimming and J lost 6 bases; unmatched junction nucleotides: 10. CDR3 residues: CSASWDYWAGELFF. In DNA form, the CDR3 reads TGCAGTGCCTCCTGGGACTATTGGGCCGGGGAGCTGTTTTTT.

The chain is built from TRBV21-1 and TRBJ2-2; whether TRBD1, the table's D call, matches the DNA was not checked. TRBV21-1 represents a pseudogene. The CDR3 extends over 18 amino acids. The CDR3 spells CASRQPPLGTGDTGELFF. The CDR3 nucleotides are TGTGCCAGCCGCCAACCTCCCTTGGGGACAGGGGACACCGGGGAGCTGTTTTTT.

The CDR3 here is CASSADWTGGFF. The CDR3 coding sequence is TGTGCCAGCAGTGCAGATTGGACAGGGGGGTTCTTC. V usage is TRBV2 and J usage is TRBJ2-1; 10 bases match TRBD1. After removal of 4 bases from V and 15 bases from J, the junction contained 6 bases not matched to a gene. Germline loops: CDR1 SNHLY, CDR2 FYNNEI. The CDR3 is 12 amino acids. The complete variable domain, with remaining parts taken from reference TRBV2 and TRBJ2-1, reads EPEVTQTPSHQVTQMGQEVILRCVPISNHLYFYWYRQILGQKVEFLVSFYNNEISEKSEIFDDQFSVERPDGSNFTLKIRSTKLEDSAMYFCASSADWTGGFFGPGTRLTVL.

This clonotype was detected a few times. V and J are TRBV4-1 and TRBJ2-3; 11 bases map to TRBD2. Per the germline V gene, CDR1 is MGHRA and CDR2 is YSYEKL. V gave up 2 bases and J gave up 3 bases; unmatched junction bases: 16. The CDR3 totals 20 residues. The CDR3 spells CASSQTSKLAGVTSTDTQYF. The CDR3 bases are TGCGCCAGCAGCCAAACGTCGAAACTAGCGGGGGTGACTTCAACAGATACGCAGTATTTT.

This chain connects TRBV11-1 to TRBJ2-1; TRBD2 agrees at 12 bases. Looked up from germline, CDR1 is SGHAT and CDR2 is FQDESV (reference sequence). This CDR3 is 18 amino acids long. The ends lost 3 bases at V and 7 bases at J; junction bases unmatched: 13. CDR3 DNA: TGTGCCAGCAGCTTCTTGGAGACTAGCGGGGGACCAGGGAATGAGCAGTTCTTC. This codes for CASSFLETSGGPGNEQFF. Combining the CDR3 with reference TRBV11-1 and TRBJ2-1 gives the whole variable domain EAEVAQSPRYKITEKSQAVAFWCDPISGHATLYWYRQILGQGPELLVQFQDESVVDDSQLPKDRFSAERLKGVDSTLKIQPAELGDSAMYLCASSFLETSGGPGNEQFFGPGTRLTVL.

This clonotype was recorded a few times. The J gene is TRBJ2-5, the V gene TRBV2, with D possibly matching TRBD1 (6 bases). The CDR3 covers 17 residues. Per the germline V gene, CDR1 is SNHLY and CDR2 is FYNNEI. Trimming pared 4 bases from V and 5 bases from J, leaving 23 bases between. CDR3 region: CASSARGGRGQRETQYF. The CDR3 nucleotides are TGTGCCAGCAGTGCCCGAGGTGGCAGGGGTCAGCGGGAGACCCAGTACTTC.

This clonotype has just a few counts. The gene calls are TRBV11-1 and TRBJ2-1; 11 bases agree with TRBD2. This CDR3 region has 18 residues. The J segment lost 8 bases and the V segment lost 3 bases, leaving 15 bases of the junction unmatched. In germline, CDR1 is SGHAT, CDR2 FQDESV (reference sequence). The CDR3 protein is CASSFRTITSGGEYEQFF. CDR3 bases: TGTGCCAGCAGCTTCCGGACGATCACTAGCGGGGGAGAGTATGAGCAGTTCTTC. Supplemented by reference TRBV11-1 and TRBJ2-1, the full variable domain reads EAEVAQSPRYKITEKSQAVAFWCDPISGHATLYWYRQILGQGPELLVQFQDESVVDDSQLPKDRFSAERLKGVDSTLKIQPAELGDSAMYLCASSFRTITSGGEYEQFFGPGTRLTVL.

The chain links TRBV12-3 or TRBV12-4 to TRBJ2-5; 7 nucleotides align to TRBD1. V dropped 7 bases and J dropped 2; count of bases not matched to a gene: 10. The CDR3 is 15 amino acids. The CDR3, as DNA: TGTGCCAGCAATTGGGGCAACAGGGGACAAGAGACCCAGTACTTC. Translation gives CASNWGNRGQETQYF.

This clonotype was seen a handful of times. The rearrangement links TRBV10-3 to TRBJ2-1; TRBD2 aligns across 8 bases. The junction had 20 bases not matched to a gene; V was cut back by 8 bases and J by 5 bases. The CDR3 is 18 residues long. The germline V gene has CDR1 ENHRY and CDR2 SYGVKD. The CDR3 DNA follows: TGTGCCATCGGTGGCAAAAAAGGGGCGGGGGGCGAAGACAATGAGCAGTTCTTC. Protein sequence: CAIGGKKGAGGEDNEQFF.

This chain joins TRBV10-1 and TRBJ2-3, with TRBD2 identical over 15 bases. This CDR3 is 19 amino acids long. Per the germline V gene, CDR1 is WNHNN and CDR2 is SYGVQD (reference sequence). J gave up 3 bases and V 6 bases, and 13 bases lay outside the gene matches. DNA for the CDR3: TGCGCCAGCAGCCCCGGACTAGCGGGGGGGCTTCGGTGGACAGATACGCAGTATTTT. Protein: CASSPGLAGGLRWTDTQYF.